Listed below are T cell receptor beta chains from one sample, sequenced in a study of CD8+ T cells in alopecia areata. TCRdb's table, derived via immunoSEQ multiplex PCR, lists solely in-frame clones and lacks some. The sample comprises roughly 250,000 clones, approximately 61% of which are singletons, and approximately 1.2% rests with the top ten. Sequencing used CD4+ T cells sorted from blood, obtained at week 0. Source of these receptors: a human donor with alopecia areata. The CDR3 runs from the conserved cysteine through the conserved F or W. Each record gives: clone size, V gene, J gene, D gene, CDR3 length, CDR3 DNA, CDR3 protein. The D gene is left open where the match is weak. Expanded clones are given a class, and other clones once, few, many or no size at all.

NA,TRBV4-1,TRBJ1-5,NA,16,TGCGCCAGCAGCCAAGTAGCCCTGGGAGGAGGTCAGCCCCAGCATTTT,CASSQVALGGGQPQHF
NA,TRBV4-3,TRBJ1-4,TRBD1,14,TGCGCCAGCAGCCCGGGACAGTCGAATGAAAAACTGTTTTTT,CASSPGQSNEKLFF
NA,TRBV4-2,TRBJ2-5,TRBD1,15,TGTGCCAGCAGCCAAGCGGACAGGGGGCAAGAGACCCAGTACTTC,CASSQADRGQETQYF
NA,TRBV5-4,TRBJ2-2,TRBD1,18,TGCGCCAGCAGCCCCGATGACAGGGGGCCCGTGGCCACCGGGGAGCTGTTTTTT,CASSPDDRGPVATGELFF
NA,TRBV7-2,TRBJ1-2,NA,14,TGTGCCAGCAGCCGCAGACAGCTAAACTATGGCTACACCTTC,CASSRRQLNYGYTF
NA,TRBV30,TRBJ2-3,NA,14,TGTGCCTGGAGTGTTATGGGAGGCACAGATACGCAGTATTTT,CAWSVMGGTDTQYF
few,TRBV7-9,TRBJ1-1,NA,14,TGTGCCAGCAGCTTAATTATGGCCCAAGGTGAAGCTTTCTTT,CASSLIMAQGEAFF
NA,TRBV7-9,TRBJ1-6,NA,14,TGTGCCAGCAGCTTAGAGGGGCTGGGGTCACCCCTCCACTTT,CASSLEGLGSPLHF
NA,TRBV5-1,TRBJ1-6,TRBD1,16,TGCGCCAGCAGCGGACAGGGGAATGGATATAATTCACCCCTCCACTTT,CASSGQGNGYNSPLHF
few,TRBV7-9,TRBJ1-1,NA,19,TGTGCCAGCAAAGGGGTCCTTGGGGGGAATGTAGGGAGAAACACTGAAGCTTTCTTT,CASKGVLGGNVGRNTEAFF
NA,TRBV29-1,TRBJ1-5,NA,12,TGCAGCGTTGTACAGGGTAATCAGCCCCAGCATTTT,CSVVQGNQPQHF
NA,TRBV30,TRBJ1-6,NA,13,TGTGCCTGGAGTGGTCAGGGCAATTCACCCCTCCACTTT,CAWSGQGNSPLHF
few,TRBV7-8,TRBJ2-3,NA,14,TGTGCCAGCAGCTTAGAGGGTCGAGGAGATACGCAGTATTTT,CASSLEGRGDTQYF
NA,TRBV30,TRBJ1-4,TRBD1,12,TGTGCCGGCGGGGGACAGGAGGCAAAACTGTTTTTT,CAGGGQEAKLFF
NA,TRBV7-2,TRBJ2-7,NA,14,TGTGCCAGCAGCCCCTCAAGGGCCACCTACGAGCAGTACTTC,CASSPSRATYEQYF
NA,TRBV27,TRBJ1-4,TRBD1,14,TGTGCCAGCAGTCCCAGGGGGGAATATGAAAAACTGTTTTTT,CASSPRGEYEKLFF
NA,TRBV5-4,TRBJ1-2,NA,13,TGTGCCAGCAGCGCCGACATTAACTATGGCTACACCTTC,CASSADINYGYTF
NA,TRBV5-1,TRBJ2-6,NA,17,TGCGCCAGCAGCCCGCCCCTCAGGGGAAAAGGGGCCAACGTCCTGACTTTC,CASSPPLRGKGANVLTF
NA,TRBV29-1,TRBJ1-1,TRBD1,14,TGCAGCGCGGACAGGGTAGGGGTGAACACTGAAGCTTTCTTT,CSADRVGVNTEAFF
NA,TRBV5-6,TRBJ1-4,TRBD1,14,TGTGCCAGCAGCTTGGGCAGGGGGAATGAAAAACTGTTTTTT,CASSLGRGNEKLFF
NA,TRBV5-1,TRBJ2-5,NA,13,TGCGCCAGCAGCGGCCGGGACTTAGAGACCCAGTACTTC,CASSGRDLETQYF
NA,TRBV11-2,TRBJ1-6,TRBD1,15,TGTGCCAGCAGCTTAGAGACAGGGTATAATTCACCCCTCCACTTT,CASSLETGYNSPLHF
NA,TRBV15,TRBJ1-5,NA,12,TGTGCCACCAGCCCAGGGGATCAGCCCCAGCATTTT,CATSPGDQPQHF
NA,TRBV30,TRBJ2-7,TRBD2,21,TGTGCCTGGAACACTGGAACTCCAAGAACGGGACTAGCGGGGGGCGTCTACGAGCAGTACTTC,CAWNTGTPRTGLAGGVYEQYF
few,TRBV5-1,TRBJ1-2,NA,15,TGCGCCAGCAGCGCGGACGGGGGCCCTAACTATGGCTACACCTTC,CASSADGGPNYGYTF
NA,TRBV15,TRBJ1-2,NA,15,TGTGCCACCAGCAGAGCGAGGGACACCTTCTATGGCTACACCTTC,CATSRARDTFYGYTF
NA,TRBV10-3,TRBJ2-7,TRBD1,12,TGTGCCAGCAGCAGATCTCAGGGGGACCAGTACTTC,CASSRSQGDQYF
NA,TRBV5-1,TRBJ2-3,NA,13,TGCGCCAGCAGCCCGGTACTCACAGATACGCAGTATTTT,CASSPVLTDTQYF
few,TRBV29-1,TRBJ2-4,TRBD1,13,TGCAGCGTTGACCCGAGGACAGGGTTCCTTCAGTACTTC,CSVDPRTGFLQYF